The 8 T cell receptor beta chains below come from one sample, sequenced in a study of blood T cell repertoires in COVID-19. Profiled with immunoSEQ multiplex PCR; TCRdb holds only in-frame clones, not every one. The data show around 63,000 clones, with about 84% seen just once and under 7.5% held by the top ten. Sequenced material: peripheral blood. These receptor sequences come from a man in his sixties with acute or convalescent COVID-19.

The chain uses TRBV6-5 and TRBJ1-6, with unresolved D. The germline V gene has CDR1 MNHEY and CDR2 SVGAGI. The CDR3 is made up of 15 amino acids. The ends were cut back, 6 bases at V and 4 bases at J, with 13 bases in the middle. Here the CDR3 reads CASRIIQIYNSPLHF. DNA for the CDR3: TGTGCCAGCAGAATAATCCAGATTTATAATTCACCCCTCCACTTT.

V is TRBV19 and J is TRBJ2-7; 7 nucleotides line up with TRBD2. V was clipped by 5 bases and J by 4 bases; unmatched bases: 17. This CDR3 has 17 residues. Germline V gene lookup returns CDR1 LNHDA and CDR2 SQIVND (reference sequence). The DNA of the CDR3 is TGTGCCAGTAGTCCCCAGACCGCGGACTCGGGGGGTTACGAGCAGTACTTC. This sequence encodes CASSPQTADSGGYEQYF.

CDR3 bases: TGTGCCAGCAGTGGGGGAGGGGCGGGTGAAAAACTGTTTTTT. This translates into CASSGGGAGEKLFF. The V call is TRBV25-1, the J call TRBJ1-4; perhaps TRBD1 as D (5 bases). CDR1 MGHDK and CDR2 SYGVNS come from the germline V gene. This CDR3 spans 14 amino acids. V shed 4 bases and J shed 7 bases, with 13 bases lying between them.

This rearrangement joins TRBV18 to TRBJ1-3, with a tentative D call TRBD1 (6 bases). Germline CDR1 reads KGHSH; CDR2 reads LQKENI. The CDR3 extends over 15 amino acids. Trimming took 6 bases from V and 2 from J, leaving 14 bases between them. CDR3 loop: CASSPDSAAGNTIYF. As DNA, the CDR3 is TGTGCCAGCTCGCCGGACAGTGCGGCTGGAAACACCATATATTTT.

This rearrangement joins TRBV10-3 to TRBJ1-5; D is perhaps TRBD1 (5 bases). The CDR3 spans 14 residues. CDR1 and CDR2 (germline): ENHRY, SYGVKD. V lost 3 bases and J lost 7, with 13 bases in between. The CDR3 sequence: CAISEDSLRQPQHF. In DNA form, the CDR3 reads TGTGCCATCAGTGAAGACAGTCTTAGGCAGCCCCAGCATTTT.

This clone was recorded only once. The chain links TRBV9 to TRBJ1-3, with D unresolved. Per the germline V gene, CDR1 is SGDLS and CDR2 is YYNGEE. The ends were cut back, 0 bases at V and 0 bases at J, with 13 bases in the middle. CDR3 length: 17 residues. CDR3 bases: TGTGCCAGCAGCGTAGAGTTATTCCCAGACTCTGGAAACACCATATATTTT. Translation gives CASSVELFPDSGNTIYF.

The rearrangement links TRBV3-1 (or the pseudogene TRBV3-2) to TRBJ1-2; TRBD1 is a possible D gene (6 bases). The CDR3 extends over 14 amino acids. Trimming stripped 0 bases from V and 4 bases from J, with 9 bases between. Germline V gene sequence: CDR1 LGHDT, CDR2 YNNKEL (reference sequence). CDR3 nucleotides: TGTGCCAGCAGCCAAGAGTTAGGGGGCTATGGCTACACCTTC. Its protein product is CASSQELGGYGYTF.

V usage is TRBV10-2 and J usage is TRBJ2-3, with 9 bases fitting TRBD2. Germline CDR1 and CDR2: WSHSY and SAAADI. V lost 7 bases, J lost 1 base, and 6 bases stayed unmatched. This CDR3 region has 15 residues. The CDR3: CASKRSSGGTDTQYF. CDR3 nucleotide sequence: TGCGCCAGCAAAAGGTCTAGCGGGGGCACAGATACGCAGTATTTT.